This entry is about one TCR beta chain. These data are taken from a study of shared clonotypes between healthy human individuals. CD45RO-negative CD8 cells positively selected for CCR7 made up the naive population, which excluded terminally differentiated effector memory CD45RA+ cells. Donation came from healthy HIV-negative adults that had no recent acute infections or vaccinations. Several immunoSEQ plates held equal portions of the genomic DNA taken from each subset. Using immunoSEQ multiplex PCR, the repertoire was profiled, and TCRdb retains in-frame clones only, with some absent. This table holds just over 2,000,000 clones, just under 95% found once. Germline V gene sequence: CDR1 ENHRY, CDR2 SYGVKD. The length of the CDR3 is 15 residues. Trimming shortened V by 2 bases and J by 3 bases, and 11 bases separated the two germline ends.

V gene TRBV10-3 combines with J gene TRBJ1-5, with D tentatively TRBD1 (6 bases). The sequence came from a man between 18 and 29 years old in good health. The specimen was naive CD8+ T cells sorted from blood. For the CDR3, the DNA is TGTGCCATCAGTGAGGTTGCAGGGGTCAATCAGCCCCAGCATTTT. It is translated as CAISEVAGVNQPQHF.